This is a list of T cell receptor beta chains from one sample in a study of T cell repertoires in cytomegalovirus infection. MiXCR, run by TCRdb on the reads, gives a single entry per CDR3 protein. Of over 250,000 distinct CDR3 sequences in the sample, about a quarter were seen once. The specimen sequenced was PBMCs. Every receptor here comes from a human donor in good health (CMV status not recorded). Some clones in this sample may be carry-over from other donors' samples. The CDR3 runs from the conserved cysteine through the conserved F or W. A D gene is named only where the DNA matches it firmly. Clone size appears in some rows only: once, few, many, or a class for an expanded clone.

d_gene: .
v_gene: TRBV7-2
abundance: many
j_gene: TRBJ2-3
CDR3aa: CASSPGLYRTDTQYF
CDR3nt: TGTGCCAGCAGCCCAGGACTGTACCGCACAGATACGCAGTATTTT

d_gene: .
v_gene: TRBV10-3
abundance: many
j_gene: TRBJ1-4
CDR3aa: CAITGDPNEKLFF
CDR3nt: TGTGCCATCACCGGGGATCCGAATGAAAAACTGTTTTTT

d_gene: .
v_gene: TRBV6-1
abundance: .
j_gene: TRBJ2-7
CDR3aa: CASSLDPLSYEQYF
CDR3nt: TGTGCCAGCAGCCTAGATCCTTTATCGTACGAGCAGTACTTC

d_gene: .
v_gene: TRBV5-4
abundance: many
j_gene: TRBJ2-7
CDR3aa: CASSLGVRSRDYEQYF
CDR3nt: TGTGCCAGCAGCTTGGGAGTGCGGAGCCGGGATTACGAGCAGTACTTC

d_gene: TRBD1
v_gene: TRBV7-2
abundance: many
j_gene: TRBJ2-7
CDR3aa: CASSVGGQGASSRYF
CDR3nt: TGTGCCAGCAGCGTCGGGGGACAGGGGGCTTCCTCGCGGTACTTC

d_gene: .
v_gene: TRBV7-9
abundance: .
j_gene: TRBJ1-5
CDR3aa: CASSLENSNQPQHF
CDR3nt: TGTGCCAGCAGCTTAGAAAACAGCAATCAGCCCCAGCATTTT

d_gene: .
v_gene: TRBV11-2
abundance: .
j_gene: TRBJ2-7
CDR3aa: CASSSARVSHEQYF
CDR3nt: TGTGCCAGCAGCTCTGCACGGGTCTCCCACGAGCAGTACTTC

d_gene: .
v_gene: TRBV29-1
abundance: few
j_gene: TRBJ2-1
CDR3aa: CSANAGGDEQFF
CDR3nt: TGCAGCGCAAATGCCGGGGGAGATGAGCAGTTCTTC

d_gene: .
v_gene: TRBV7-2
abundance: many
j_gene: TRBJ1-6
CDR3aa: CASSLRGADSPLHF
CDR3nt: TGTGCCAGCAGCTTACGGGGGGCTGATTCACCCCTCCACTTT

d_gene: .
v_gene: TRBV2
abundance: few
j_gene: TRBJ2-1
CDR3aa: CASSDVGGSYNEQFF
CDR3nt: TGTGCCAGCAGTGATGTTGGGGGCTCCTACAATGAGCAGTTCTTC

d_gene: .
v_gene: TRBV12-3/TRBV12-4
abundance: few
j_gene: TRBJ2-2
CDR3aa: CASSLYDGELFF
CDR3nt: TGTGCCAGCAGTTTATATGACGGGGAGCTGTTTTTT

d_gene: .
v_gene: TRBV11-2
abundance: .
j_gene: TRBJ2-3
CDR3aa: CASRPWGTDTQYF
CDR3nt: TGTGCCAGCAGGCCTTGGGGCACAGATACGCAGTATTTT

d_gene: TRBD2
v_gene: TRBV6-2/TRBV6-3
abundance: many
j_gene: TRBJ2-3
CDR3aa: CASSVAGTQYF
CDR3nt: TGTGCCAGCAGTGTAGCGGGTACGCAGTATTTT

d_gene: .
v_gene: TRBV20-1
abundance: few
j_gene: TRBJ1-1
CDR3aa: CSARIPGNTEAFF
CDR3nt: TGCAGTGCTAGGATTCCAGGAAACACTGAAGCTTTCTTT

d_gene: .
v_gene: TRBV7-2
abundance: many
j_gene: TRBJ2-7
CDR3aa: CASSPTASSYEQYF
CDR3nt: TGTGCCAGCAGCCCTACCGCCAGCTCCTACGAGCAGTACTTC

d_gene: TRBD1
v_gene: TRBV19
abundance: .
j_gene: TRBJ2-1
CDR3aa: CASSILGTVANEQFF
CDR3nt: TGTGCCAGTAGTATACTTGGGACAGTAGCCAATGAGCAGTTCTTC

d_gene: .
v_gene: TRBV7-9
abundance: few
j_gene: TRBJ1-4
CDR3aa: CASSLPGRVKLFF
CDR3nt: TGTGCCAGCAGCTTACCGGGGAGGGTAAAACTGTTTTTT

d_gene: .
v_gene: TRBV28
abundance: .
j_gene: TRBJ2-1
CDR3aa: CASMPGNRNEQFF
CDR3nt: TGTGCCAGCATGCCGGGTAACCGCAATGAGCAGTTCTTC

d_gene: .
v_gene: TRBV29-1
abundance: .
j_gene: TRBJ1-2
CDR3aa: CSVDGDYPYGYTF
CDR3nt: TGCAGCGTTGATGGGGACTACCCCTATGGCTACACCTTC

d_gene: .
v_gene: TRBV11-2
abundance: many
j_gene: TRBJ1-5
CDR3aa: CASSPDGDQPQHF
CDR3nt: TGTGCCAGCAGCCCGGACGGCGATCAGCCCCAGCATTTT

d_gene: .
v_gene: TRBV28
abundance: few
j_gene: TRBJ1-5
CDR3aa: CASSPLRQPQHF
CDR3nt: TGTGCCAGCAGTCCACTCCGGCAGCCCCAGCATTTT

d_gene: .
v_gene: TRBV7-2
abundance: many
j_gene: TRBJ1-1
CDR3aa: CASSLYEGTEAFF
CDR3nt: TGTGCCAGCAGCTTATATGAGGGCACTGAAGCTTTCTTT

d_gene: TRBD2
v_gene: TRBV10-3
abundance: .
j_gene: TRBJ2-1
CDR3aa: CAISTVTSGSPYNEQFF
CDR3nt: TGTGCCATCAGTACCGTCACTAGCGGGAGTCCCTACAATGAGCAGTTCTTC

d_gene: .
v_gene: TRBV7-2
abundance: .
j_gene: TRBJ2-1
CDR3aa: CASSVVGSSNEQFF
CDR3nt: TGTGCCAGCAGCGTTGTAGGGTCTTCAAATGAGCAGTTCTTC

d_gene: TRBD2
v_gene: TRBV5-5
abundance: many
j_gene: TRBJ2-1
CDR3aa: CASSSLAGFDNEQFF
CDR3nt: TGTGCCAGCAGCTCACTAGCGGGGTTCGACAATGAGCAGTTCTTC

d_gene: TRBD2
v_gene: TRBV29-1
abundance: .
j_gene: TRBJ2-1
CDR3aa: CSAVVRDYYNEQFF
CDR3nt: TGCAGCGCTGTAGTCAGGGACTACTACAATGAGCAGTTCTTC

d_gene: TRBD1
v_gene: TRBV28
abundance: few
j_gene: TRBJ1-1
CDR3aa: CASSLWGQGTEAFF
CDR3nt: TGTGCCAGCAGTTTATGGGGACAGGGGACTGAAGCTTTCTTT

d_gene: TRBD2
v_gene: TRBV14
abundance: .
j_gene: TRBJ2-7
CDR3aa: CASSQLAGGQPYEQYF
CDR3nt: TGTGCCAGCAGCCAGCTAGCGGGAGGTCAACCCTACGAGCAGTACTTC

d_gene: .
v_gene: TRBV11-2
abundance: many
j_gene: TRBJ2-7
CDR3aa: CASSLDGVSRYEQYF
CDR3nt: TGTGCCAGCAGCTTAGATGGGGTTAGTCGTTACGAGCAGTACTTC

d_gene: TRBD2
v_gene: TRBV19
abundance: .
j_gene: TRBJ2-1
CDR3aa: CASGKAGGFTEQFF
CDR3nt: TGTGCCAGTGGTAAAGCGGGAGGATTTACTGAGCAGTTCTTC

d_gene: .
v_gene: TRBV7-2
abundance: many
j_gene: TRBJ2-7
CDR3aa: CASSLFWNSYEQYF
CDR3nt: TGTGCCAGCAGCTTATTTTGGAACTCCTACGAGCAGTACTTC

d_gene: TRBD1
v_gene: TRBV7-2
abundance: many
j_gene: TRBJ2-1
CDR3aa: CASSLVGQVYNEQFF
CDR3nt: TGTGCCAGCAGCTTAGTGGGACAGGTCTACAATGAGCAGTTCTTC

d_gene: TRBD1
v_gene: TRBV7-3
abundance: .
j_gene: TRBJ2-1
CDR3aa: CASSETGFLMNEQFF
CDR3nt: TGTGCCAGCAGCGAGACAGGGTTTTTGATGAATGAGCAGTTCTTC

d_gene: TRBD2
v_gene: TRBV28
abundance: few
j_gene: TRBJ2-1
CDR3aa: CASIGAGGKEEQFF
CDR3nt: TGTGCCAGCATAGGAGCGGGGGGGAAAGAGGAGCAGTTCTTC

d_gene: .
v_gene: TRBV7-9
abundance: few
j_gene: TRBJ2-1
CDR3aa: CASSPWDEQFF
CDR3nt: TGTGCCAGCAGCCCCTGGGATGAGCAGTTCTTC

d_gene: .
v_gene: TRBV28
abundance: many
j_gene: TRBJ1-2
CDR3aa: CASTLTSNYGYTF
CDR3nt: TGTGCCAGCACTCTGACATCTAACTATGGCTACACCTTC

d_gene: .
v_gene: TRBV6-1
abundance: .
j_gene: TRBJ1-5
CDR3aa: CASSTGLGQPQHF
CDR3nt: TGTGCCAGCAGTACAGGGTTAGGACAGCCCCAGCATTTT

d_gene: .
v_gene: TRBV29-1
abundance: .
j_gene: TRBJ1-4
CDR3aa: CSVVSGGEKLFF
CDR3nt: TGCAGCGTTGTCTCTGGGGGGGAAAAACTGTTTTTT

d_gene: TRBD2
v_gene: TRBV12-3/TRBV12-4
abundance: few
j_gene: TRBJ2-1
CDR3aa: CASVRGLGFVEQFF
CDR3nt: TGTGCCAGCGTACGGGGACTAGGGTTTGTTGAGCAGTTCTTC

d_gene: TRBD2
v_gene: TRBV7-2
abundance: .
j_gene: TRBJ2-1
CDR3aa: CASSPGLAGEVPFF
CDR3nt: TGTGCCAGCAGCCCGGGACTAGCTGGAGAGGTCCCGTTCTTC

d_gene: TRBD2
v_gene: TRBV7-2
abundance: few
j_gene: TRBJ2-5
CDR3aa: CASSSQGGGQETQYF
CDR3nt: TGTGCCAGCAGCTCCCAGGGCGGGGGGCAAGAGACCCAGTACTTC

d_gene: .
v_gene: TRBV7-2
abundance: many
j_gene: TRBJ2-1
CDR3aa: CASSPPGNEQFF
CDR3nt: TGTGCCAGCAGCCCTCCGGGCAATGAGCAGTTCTTC